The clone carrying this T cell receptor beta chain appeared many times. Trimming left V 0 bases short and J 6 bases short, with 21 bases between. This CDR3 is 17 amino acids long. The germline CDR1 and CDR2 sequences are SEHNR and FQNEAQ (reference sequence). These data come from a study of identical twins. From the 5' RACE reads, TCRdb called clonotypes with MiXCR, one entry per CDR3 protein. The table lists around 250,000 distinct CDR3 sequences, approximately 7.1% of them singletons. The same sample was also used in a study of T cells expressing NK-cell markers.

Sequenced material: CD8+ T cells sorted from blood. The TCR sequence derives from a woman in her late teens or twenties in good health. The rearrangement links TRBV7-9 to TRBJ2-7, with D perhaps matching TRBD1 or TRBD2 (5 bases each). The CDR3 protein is CASSLADTGTPDLEQYF. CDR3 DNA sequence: TGTGCCAGCAGCTTAGCAGACACCGGGACGCCAGATCTCGAGCAGTACTTC. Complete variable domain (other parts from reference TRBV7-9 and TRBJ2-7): DTGVSQNPRHKITKRGQNVTFRCDPISEHNRLYWYRQTLGQGPEFLTYFQNEAQLEKSRLLSDRFSAERPKGSFSTLEIQRTEQGDSAMYLCASSLADTGTPDLEQYFGPGTRLTVT.